This T cell receptor beta chain was captured by sequencing in a study of blood T cell repertoires in COVID-19. Assay: immunoSEQ multiplex PCR; the TCRdb copy retains only in-frame clones and omits some. The sample consists of over 110,000 clones, around 88% of them appearing once. This CDR3 spans 15 amino acids. Trimming removed 5 bases from V and 5 bases from J; junction bases left unmatched: 11. Germline CDR1 is KGHSH and CDR2 is LQKENI. This chain uses TRBV18 with TRBJ1-1; 7 bases align to TRBD1. This clonotype was obtained from a human donor in a cohort sampled during active COVID-19. Material for sequencing was peripheral blood. CDR3 sequence reads: CASSSPNRGGTEAFF. As DNA, the CDR3 is TGTGCCAGCTCATCGCCGAACAGGGGTGGGACTGAAGCTTTCTTT. The full variable domain, rest sourced from reference TRBV18 and TRBJ1-1, is NAGVMQNPRHLVRRRGQEARLRCSPMKGHSHVYWYRQLPEEGLKFMVYLQKENIIDESGMPKERFSAEFPKEGPSILRIQQVVRGDSAAYFCASSSPNRGGTEAFFGQGTRLTVV.